This T cell receptor (beta chain) was obtained from a study of prognosis after radiotherapy for stage I lung cancer. About the study: All of the patients with non-small cell lung cancer, including several who had refused surgery, were considered to be medically inoperable. With a biologically effective dose of at least 100 Gy, radiotherapy took the form of SBRT split into 3 to 5 fractions. There were several patients who developed distant metastases (median approximately 7 months) after radiotherapy, while around 16 showed no significant progression. Study-wide findings and caveats: The study left the tumor specificity of the expanded TCR clones undetermined.

This CDR3 spans 14 amino acids. The ends lost 5 bases at V and 8 bases at J; junction bases unmatched: 7. Germline V gene sequence: CDR1 MNHNS, CDR2 SASEGT. In its sample, this clonotype is medium-sized. Its target is unknown. By two-round multiplex PCR, the TCR beta CDR3 was amplified from genomic DNA. First-round PCR amplification was performed with primers specific to each TRBV and TRBJ gene. Via MiXCR, TCRdb re-called the multiplex PCR reads, giving one row per CDR3 protein. The sample lists about 31,000 distinct CDR3 sequences; around 30% were seen once. The chain employs TRBV6-1 and TRBJ2-1; 9 nucleotides agree with TRBD1. The clonotype originates from a donor aged 50 or older with non-small cell lung cancer. The sequencing used PBMCs, collected before or after stereotactic body radiation therapy (not recorded which). The CDR3, as DNA: TGTGCCAGCAGTCCCATGGACAGGGGCGATGAGCAGTTCTTC. Amino acids: CASSPMDRGDEQFF.